These 13 T cell receptor beta chains were sequenced from one sample in a study of blood T cell repertoires in COVID-19. Clones were sequenced by immunoSEQ multiplex PCR, and TCRdb holds only the in-frame ones, with some missing. The sample yields some 42,000 clones, 85% to 95% seen once. Sequenced input: peripheral blood. These receptor sequences come from a man in his forties or fifties with active COVID-19.

The DNA of the CDR3 is TGTGCCAGCAGCTCAAGACTAGTTGCCTCCTACAATGAGCAGTTCTTC. The encoded protein is CASSSRLVASYNEQFF. This chain links TRBV7-6 with TRBJ2-1; maybe TRBD2 (6 bases). CDR1 SGHVS and CDR2 FNYEAQ come from the germline V gene. This CDR3 spans 16 amino acids. The ends were cut back, 4 bases at V and 0 bases at J, with 13 bases in the middle. The full variable domain, completed using reference TRBV7-6 and TRBJ2-1, is GAGVSQSPRYKVTKRGQDVALRCDPISGHVSLYWYRQALGQGPEFLTYFNYEAQQDKSGLPNDRFSAERPEGSISTLTIQRTEQRDSAMYRCASSSRLVASYNEQFFGPGTRLTVL.

The rearrangement joins TRBV2 to TRBJ2-5, with unresolved D. V lost 8 bases and J lost 3, with 10 bases in between. Germline V gene data show CDR1 as SNHLY and CDR2 as FYNNEI. There are 12 residues in the CDR3. This CDR3 is CASANEEETQYF. The CDR3 bases are TGTGCCAGCGCGAATGAAGAAGAGACCCAGTACTTC. The variable domain in full, with the rest retrieved from reference TRBV2 and TRBJ2-5, is EPEVTQTPSHQVTQMGQEVILRCVPISNHLYFYWYRQILGQKVEFLVSFYNNEISEKSEIFDDQFSVERPDGSNFTLKIRSTKLEDSAMYFCASANEEETQYFGPGTRLLVL.

The chain is built from TRBV13 and TRBJ1-1; D might be TRBD1 (5 bases). Germline V gene lookup returns CDR1 PRHDT and CDR2 FYEKMQ (reference sequence). V was trimmed by 5 bases and J by 5 bases, leaving 12 bases between them. This CDR3 has 13 amino acids. The CDR3 reads CASSAAQGTEAFF. The CDR3 region has the DNA TGTGCCAGCAGCGCTGCCCAGGGTACTGAAGCTTTCTTT.

The chain employs TRBV28 and TRBJ1-4; D may be TRBD1 (5 bases). The germline gives CDR1 MDHEN, CDR2 SYDVKM. The CDR3 consists of 14 residues. Trimming removed 4 bases from V and 5 bases from J, with 11 bases in between. The CDR3 protein is CASSSPGGNEKLFF. CDR3 bases: TGTGCCAGCAGTTCACCGGGGGGGAATGAAAAACTGTTTTTT.

The chain links TRBV18 to TRBJ2-5; no clear D gene. From germline, CDR1 is KGHSH and CDR2 LQKENI. Trimming removed 3 bases from V and 5 bases from J, with 10 bases in between. This CDR3 is 13 amino acids long. CDR3 nucleotide sequence: TGTGCCAGCTCACCCTACGTGAAGGAGACCCAGTACTTC. Its protein product is CASSPYVKETQYF.

This chain joins TRBV28 and TRBJ1-2; 11 nucleotides agree with TRBD1. The CDR3 has 15 residues. CDR1 MDHEN and CDR2 SYDVKM come from the germline V gene. V was clipped by 2 bases and J by 4 bases; unmatched bases: 3. The CDR3 sequence is CASSLKDRGPYGYTF. DNA of the CDR3: TGTGCCAGCAGTTTAAAGGACAGGGGGCCCTATGGCTACACCTTC.

The J gene is TRBJ2-1, the V gene TRBV6-5; no reliable D call. The CDR3 length is 14 residues. In germline, CDR1 is MNHEY, CDR2 SVGAGI. Trimming removed 2 bases at V and 3 bases at J, with 8 bases between. CDR3 nucleotides: TGTGCCAGCAGTTACACAGTTTTCTACAATGAGCAGTTCTTC. Its protein is CASSYTVFYNEQFF.

The genes are TRBV7-9 and TRBJ1-6; D remains ambiguous. Germline V CDR1 and CDR2: SEHNR, FQNEAQ (reference sequence). V shed 1 base and J shed 7 bases, with 8 bases lying between them. The CDR3 is 14 residues long. The CDR3 DNA reads as TGTGCCAGCAGCTTAGATAGTATCAATTCACCCCTCCACTTT. Protein: CASSLDSINSPLHF.

The rearrangement joins TRBV5-1 to TRBJ2-7, with unresolved D. The CDR3 extends over 13 amino acids. V gave up 5 bases and J gave up 3 bases, with 12 bases separating them. Germline-derived CDR1 and CDR2 are SGHRS and YFSETQ. The CDR3, as DNA: TGCGCCAGCAGTCAAGCGAAGAACTACGAGCAGTACTTC. Translating gives CASSQAKNYEQYF. Drawing the rest from reference TRBV5-1 and TRBJ2-7, the complete variable domain is KAGVTQTPRYLIKTRGQQVTLSCSPISGHRSVSWYQQTPGQGLQFLFEYFSETQRNKGNFPGRFSGRQFSNSRSEMNVSTLELGDSALYLCASSQAKNYEQYFGPGTRLTVT.

The V call is TRBV6-5, the J call TRBJ2-3, with a weak D call TRBD2 (5 bases). CDR1 is MNHEY, CDR2 SVGAGI, per germline. The germline V and J ends were trimmed by 2 bases and 3 bases, with 9 bases remaining between them. This CDR3 comprises 14 residues. CDR3 in amino acids: CASSYLGETDTQYF. CDR3 in DNA: TGTGCCAGCAGTTACCTCGGGGAGACAGATACGCAGTATTTT.

The CDR3: CASSLEGGHVFF. Written as DNA, the CDR3 is TGTGCCAGCAGCTTGGAGGGGGGGCATGTGTTTTTT. The V call is TRBV5-6, the J call TRBJ1-4; tentatively, D is TRBD1 (6 bases). The CDR3 loop spans 12 amino acids. The V gene's germline CDR1 is SGHDT and CDR2 YYEEEE. The V end lost 0 bases, the J end lost 15 bases, and 12 bases lay between the germline ends.

This chain links TRBV5-1 with TRBJ2-1; 14 bases are shared with TRBD2. The CDR3 loop spans 18 amino acids. Germline V gene lookup returns CDR1 SGHRS and CDR2 YFSETQ. V lost 0 bases to trimming and J lost 2 bases; unmatched junction nucleotides: 4. CDR3 amino acids: CASSLATTSGRAYNEQFF. The DNA of the CDR3 is TGCGCCAGCAGCTTGGCCACGACTAGCGGGAGGGCCTACAATGAGCAGTTCTTC.

The chain has TRBV28 and TRBJ2-7, with unresolved D. The V gene lost 6 bases and the J gene lost 2 bases, with 14 bases spanning the gap. CDR1 and CDR2 from the germline V gene are MDHEN and SYDVKM. The CDR3 is 14 amino acids. CDR3 amino acids: CASSRRSQTYEQYF. Written as DNA, the CDR3 is TGTGCCAGCAGCCGTAGGAGCCAGACCTACGAGCAGTACTTC.